This entry lists 3 T cell receptor beta chains sequenced from one sample in a study of blood T cell repertoires in COVID-19. The data were produced by immunoSEQ multiplex PCR, yet TCRdb's version contains in-frame clones alone and is incomplete. Of about 350,000 clones listed, more than 85% are singletons. Sequenced input: PBMCs or T cells enriched from blood (not recorded which). Receptors were obtained from a woman under 40 who had recovered from COVID-19.

The gene calls are TRBV4-1 and TRBJ1-1; 8 positions match TRBD1. V dropped 4 bases and J dropped 1; count of bases not matched to a gene: 11. CDR3 length: 17 residues. Per the germline V gene, CDR1 is MGHRA and CDR2 is YSYEKL. The DNA of the CDR3 is TGCGCCAGCAGCCCTGGACAGGGTTTAATGCCGAACACTGAAGCTTTCTTT. This codes for CASSPGQGLMPNTEAFF.

V usage is TRBV6-5 and J usage is TRBJ1-2, with 9 bases that match TRBD1. Germline CDR1 is MNHEY and CDR2 is SVGAGI. This CDR3 comprises 15 residues. Germline trimming cut 2 bases from V and 4 bases from J; bases unmatched to any gene: 5. This CDR3 is CASSYEGQGSYGYTF. CDR3 DNA: TGTGCCAGCAGTTACGAGGGACAGGGAAGCTATGGCTACACCTTC.

This clone has just one count. The V call is TRBV7-8, the J call TRBJ2-1, with 11 bases identical to TRBD2. J was trimmed by 4 bases and V by 3 bases; bases with no gene match: 11. Looked up from germline, CDR1 is SGHVS and CDR2 is FQNEAQ. The CDR3 loop spans 18 amino acids. The CDR3 region has the DNA TGTGCCAGCAGCTTTAGCGGGGGGGTTGTTTCGTGGTACAATGAGCAGTTCTTC. Its protein is CASSFSGGVVSWYNEQFF.